The 24 T cell receptor beta chains reported below all come from one sample, sequenced in a study of T cells in Graves' hyperthyroidism and ophthalmopathy. Amplification of TCR beta CDR3 regions was performed using RNA transcripts as template. When the TCR CDR3 underwent first-round RT-PCR, the HTBI primer set was used. TCRdb reprocessed the multiplex PCR reads with MiXCR, giving one entry per CDR3 protein. The profile shows more than 350,000 distinct CDR3 sequences, more than 12% of them singletons. The material sequenced was blood. These receptors were obtained from a woman aged 25 to 39 with Graves' hyperthyroidism.

This clonotype was recorded many times. V and J are TRBV20-1 and TRBJ1-2; 8 positions agree with TRBD1. CDR1 is DFQATT and CDR2 is SNEGSKA in the germline V gene (reference sequence). The length of the CDR3 is 16 residues. V was pared by 1 base and J by 4 bases, with 11 bases of the junction left unmatched. The DNA for the CDR3 is TGCAGTGCTAGAGTGGGGCTGGACAGGGCTGGCTATGGCTACACCTTC. It is translated as CSARVGLDRAGYGYTF.

The chain is built from TRBV19 and TRBJ1-1; D unresolved. Germline assignment: CDR1 LNHDA and CDR2 SQIVND (reference sequence). CDR3 size: 17 residues. The ends were cut back, 1 base at V and 1 base at J, with 16 bases in the middle. The CDR3 loop is CASSIVPRYSSNTEAFF. Written as DNA, the CDR3 is TGTGCCAGTAGTATAGTTCCTCGGTACAGCTCGAACACTGAAGCTTTCTTT.

This clonotype was observed many times. The chain combines TRBV15 with TRBJ1-3; D remains unclear. This CDR3 contains 14 residues. In germline, CDR1 is LNHNV, CDR2 YYDKDF (reference sequence). V gave up 0 bases and J gave up 4 bases, with 7 bases separating them. CDR3 amino acids: CATSRERAGNTIYF. Written as DNA, the CDR3 is TGTGCCACCAGCAGAGAGCGAGCAGGAAACACCATATATTTT.

This clonotype was seen ten or more times. The CDR3 DNA reads TGTGCCAGCAGCATTCCGGGAGGGATGACCGGGGAGCTGTTTTTT. This sequence encodes CASSIPGGMTGELFF. This chain connects TRBV12-3 or TRBV12-4 to TRBJ2-2; 8 bases agree with TRBD2. This CDR3 region has 15 residues. Trimming at V came to 6 bases and at J to 5 bases, leaving 8 bases not matched to a gene.

This clonotype was seen more than once but under ten times. V usage is TRBV9 and J usage is TRBJ2-1, with D hard to call. From germline, CDR1 is SGDLS and CDR2 YYNGEE. This CDR3 is built from 17 residues. V dropped 8 bases and J dropped 4 bases, with 25 bases sitting between them. DNA of the CDR3: TGTGCCAGTCCACACCCAAAGGCCTGCACAAGGTACAATGAGCAGTTCTTC. Amino acids: CASPHPKACTRYNEQFF.

The sample holds many counts of this clonotype. CDR3: CSAIASGEFQETQYF. The CDR3 DNA follows: TGCAGTGCTATTGCTAGCGGGGAGTTTCAAGAGACCCAGTACTTC. The rearrangement links TRBV20-1 to TRBJ2-5; TRBD2 aligns across 9 bases. The CDR3 has 15 amino acids. Per the germline V gene, CDR1 is DFQATT and CDR2 is SNEGSKA (reference sequence). V trimming: 4 bases; J trimming: 2 bases; junction bases outside the gene matches: 8.

The rearrangement links TRBV5-1 to TRBJ2-4; D might be TRBD2 (7 bases). The CDR3 is 13 residues long. The germline CDR1 and CDR2 sequences are SGHRS and YFSETQ. V lost 8 bases and J lost 0, with 9 bases in between. The CDR3 loop reads CASRGAAKNIQYF. The DNA of the CDR3 is TGCGCCAGTCGGGGGGCAGCCAAAAACATTCAGTACTTC.

The sample holds many counts of this clonotype. This chain connects TRBV6-1 to TRBJ1-4; D might be TRBD1 (5 bases). V was pared by 6 bases and J by 4 bases, with 18 bases between. Germline V gene data show CDR1 as MNHNS and CDR2 as SASEGT. CDR3 length: 16 amino acids. CDR3 DNA: TGTGCCAGCAGCATAAACTCTCGACAGCATAATGAAAAACTGTTTTTT. Translated, it gives CASSINSRQHNEKLFF.

This clonotype was seen only once. This chain connects TRBV19 to TRBJ2-5; the D gene is possibly TRBD2 (6 bases). The V end was cut by 6 bases, the J end by 2 bases, with 16 bases between. CDR1 and CDR2 from the germline V gene are LNHDA and SQIVND (reference sequence). The CDR3 is made up of 15 amino acids. The CDR3 loop reads CASSTTVGRQETQYF. The CDR3 DNA is TGTGCCAGTAGCACTACCGTCGGGAGACAAGAGACCCAGTACTTC.

Note on this clonotype: A single base separates this from a much larger clone, so it may be a read error. The V call is TRBV30, the J call TRBJ2-3; TRBD2 might be the D (5 bases). The CDR3 is made up of 15 amino acids. From germline, CDR1 is GTSNPN and CDR2 SVGIG (reference sequence). The CDR3 sequence: CARSVGDYPRDTQYF. CDR3 DNA: TGTGCCCGGAGTGTAGGCGACTACCCTCGGGATACGCAGTATTTT.

This clonotype was recorded at least ten times. The chain employs TRBV20-1 and TRBJ2-7; 13 nucleotides line up with TRBD2. CDR1 is DFQATT and CDR2 is SNEGSKA in the germline V gene (reference sequence). This CDR3 is 16 amino acids long. Trimming cost V 5 bases and J 0 bases; bases outside gene matches: 7. CDR3 sequence reads: CSAPGLAGRSSYEQYF. CDR3 DNA: TGCAGTGCTCCGGGACTAGCGGGACGCAGCTCCTACGAGCAGTACTTC.

At least ten counts were recorded for this clonotype. The CDR3 DNA sequence: TGTGCCAGCAGCTTAGTTGGGGGGACTCCCACAGATACGCAGTATTTT. Its protein product is CASSLVGGTPTDTQYF. The chain links TRBV11-2 to TRBJ2-3; weak D call: TRBD2 (6 bases). Germline V gene sequence: CDR1 SGHAT, CDR2 FQNNGV. V was pared by 1 base and J by 2 bases, with 13 bases between. The CDR3 is 16 residues long.

This clonotype was seen at least ten times. The J gene is TRBJ2-3, the V gene TRBV27; 16 bases map to TRBD2. Germline V gene lookup returns CDR1 MNHEY and CDR2 SMNVEV (reference sequence). The CDR3 is 17 amino acids. With 2 bases clipped from V and 3 bases from J, the junction kept 2 bases outside the gene matches. CDR3 sequence: CASSLGTSGRATDTQYF. CDR3 nucleotide sequence: TGTGCCAGCAGTTTAGGGACTAGCGGGAGGGCGACAGATACGCAGTATTTT.

Regarding this clonotype: This may be a read error: a much more frequent sequence differs by one nucleotide. V usage is TRBV12-5 and J usage is TRBJ2-3; tentatively, D is TRBD2 (5 bases). Trimming removed 10 bases from V and 3 bases from J, with 17 bases in between. Germline values: CDR1 LGHNT, CDR2 FRNRAP. CDR3 length equals 14 residues. The CDR3 DNA reads as TGTGCTATCGCAAGTAGGAGGAAGACAGATACGCAGTATTTT. It yields the protein CAIASRRKTDTQYF.

This clonotype has just a few counts. The V call is TRBV7-9, the J call TRBJ2-2, with 7 bases lining up with TRBD1. The V gene end was trimmed by 6 bases and the J gene end by 5 bases; junction bases not matched to a gene: 12. The CDR3 covers 16 residues. CDR1 and CDR2 from the germline V gene are SEHNR and FQNEAQ (reference sequence). The CDR3 protein is CASSPRGQRLTGELFF. The CDR3 nucleotides are TGTGCCAGCAGTCCCCGGGGACAGCGATTAACCGGGGAGCTGTTTTTT.

This clonotype was seen a handful of times. The rearrangement joins TRBV6-1 to TRBJ1-5; D is ambiguous. CDR1 and CDR2 from the germline V gene are MNHNS and SASEGT. The V and J ends lost 4 bases and 4 bases respectively, with 8 bases between them. The CDR3 has 13 residues. CDR3 nucleotide sequence: TGTGCCAGCAGTGGCCGGGAGAATCAGCCCCAGCATTTT. Translation gives CASSGRENQPQHF.

This chain uses TRBV6-1 with TRBJ2-1; the D is unclear. V lost 6 bases and J 0 bases, leaving 18 bases between the germline ends. The V gene's germline CDR1 is MNHNS and CDR2 SASEGT. The CDR3 runs 17 residues. The DNA for the CDR3 is TGTGCCAGCAGGAGAGTGCCAATCCCGAGCTCCTACAATGAGCAGTTCTTC. Its protein is CASRRVPIPSSYNEQFF.

This clonotype was counted only a few times. The J gene is TRBJ2-1, the V gene TRBV29-1; 11 bases fit TRBD2. The V segment lost 1 base and the J segment 0 bases; nucleotides outside the gene matches: 5. Germline assignment: CDR1 SQVTM and CDR2 ANQGSEA. The CDR3 loop spans 17 amino acids. The CDR3 protein is CSVEGTSGLLSYNEQFF. DNA of the CDR3: TGCAGCGTTGAAGGGACTAGCGGGCTGCTCTCCTACAATGAGCAGTTCTTC.

The sample holds many counts of this clonotype. The V and J genes are TRBV2 and TRBJ2-1; 10 nucleotides align to TRBD2. CDR3 length equals 15 residues. Germline CDR1 SNHLY, CDR2 FYNNEI. V gave up 10 bases and J gave up 2 bases; unmatched junction bases: 8. The CDR3 loop reads CATTEREGPYNEQFF. The CDR3 DNA sequence: TGTGCCACCACTGAGCGGGAGGGGCCCTACAATGAGCAGTTCTTC.

The sample holds many counts of this clonotype. V usage is TRBV5-5 and J usage is TRBJ2-5; possibly TRBD1 or TRBD2 for D (5 bases each). V was cut by 1 base and J by 3 bases, with 13 bases left in between. This CDR3 is built from 15 residues. Germline CDR1 SGHKS, CDR2 YYEKEE (reference sequence). The CDR3, as DNA: TGTGCCAGCAGCTTGTGGGGGTTAGGGGAAGAGACCCAGTACTTC. Translated: CASSLWGLGEETQYF.

This clonotype was detected ten times or more. The chain joins TRBV28 to TRBJ1-1; 8 nucleotides align to TRBD1. Germline assignment: CDR1 MDHEN and CDR2 SYDVKM. V gave up 7 bases and J gave up 6 bases; unmatched junction bases: 13. The CDR3 runs 15 residues. CDR3 in amino acids: CASTPRGRGLAEAFF. The CDR3 bases are TGTGCCAGCACCCCCCGGGGCAGGGGGCTGGCTGAAGCTTTCTTT.

Here the CDR3 DNA reads TGTGCCAGCAACCTGGGACAGGGGCGGGGTGAAGCTTTCTTT. Amino acids: CASNLGQGRGEAFF. This chain joins TRBV12-3 or TRBV12-4 and TRBJ1-1, with 10 bases matching TRBD1. The V gene end was trimmed by 7 bases and the J gene end by 7 bases; junction bases not matched to a gene: 9. The CDR3 runs 14 residues.

This clonotype has ten or more counts. The chain employs TRBV28 and TRBJ2-1, with TRBD1 matching 9 bases. J gave up 9 bases and V 7 bases, and 7 bases lay outside the gene matches. Germline CDR1 reads MDHEN; CDR2 reads SYDVKM. CDR3 length: 13 amino acids. The CDR3 region is CASTQQGAVEQFF. Here the CDR3 DNA reads TGTGCCAGCACCCAACAGGGGGCGGTTGAGCAGTTCTTC.

This clonotype was counted only a few times. This chain connects TRBV10-3 to TRBJ2-7, with D possibly being TRBD1 (5 bases). Germline CDR1 ENHRY, CDR2 SYGVKD. The CDR3 extends over 15 amino acids. V was clipped by 8 bases and J by 6 bases, with 23 bases between them. This CDR3 is CAIARQFDGAGEQYF. CDR3 DNA sequence: TGTGCCATCGCCAGACAGTTCGACGGTGCTGGCGAGCAGTACTTC.